This T cell receptor beta chain was found in a study of blood T cell repertoires in COVID-19. Study background: Sample material is recorded as cDNA or gDNA derived from T cells, B-cell-depleted T cells, or PBMCs.

The protocol was immunoSEQ multiplex PCR, while the TCRdb copy is restricted to in-frame clones and leaves out a portion. The sample holds some 49,000 clones, 83% seen once. This CDR3 comprises 18 residues. From germline, CDR1 is SEHNR and CDR2 FQNEAQ (reference sequence). V lost 2 bases and J lost 5; bases outside the gene matches: 11. Sample: peripheral blood. The TCR sequence derives from a human donor in a cohort sampled during active COVID-19. V is TRBV7-9 and J is TRBJ2-2; the match to TRBD2 covers 10 bases. In DNA, the CDR3 is TGTGCCAGCAGCTTACATCCGTCTAGCGGGGGAAAAACCGGGGAGCTGTTTTTT. This encodes CASSLHPSSGGKTGELFF. Drawing the rest from reference TRBV7-9 and TRBJ2-2, the complete variable domain is DTGVSQNPRHKITKRGQNVTFRCDPISEHNRLYWYRQTLGQGPEFLTYFQNEAQLEKSRLLSDRFSAERPKGSFSTLEIQRTEQGDSAMYLCASSLHPSSGGKTGELFFGEGSRLTVL.